The 6 T cell receptor beta chains given below trace back to one sample, sequenced in a study of cytomegalovirus exposure and HLA in healthy donors. Vbeta (60) and Jbeta (13) primers were used in the PCR. Some clones are missing from TCRdb's copy, which holds only in-frame ones; the method was immunoSEQ multiplex PCR. The sample has hundreds of thousands of clones; around 66% are singletons. Sequencing input: PBMCs. The receptors originated from a female donor in good health and CMV-seronegative.

The CDR3 nucleotides read TGTGCCAGCAGTTACAGGGGCCCCCCCGCCTACGAGCAGTACTTC. Its translation is CASSYRGPPAYEQYF. The chain carries TRBV2 and TRBJ2-7, with TRBD1 matching over 7 bases. J gave up 2 bases and V 5 bases, and 9 bases lay outside the gene matches. Germline CDR1 reads SNHLY; CDR2 reads FYNNEI. The CDR3 sequence is 15 residues long.

This clone is a singleton in its sample. The gene calls are TRBV11-3 and TRBJ1-3; 10 bases fit TRBD1. Germline assignment: CDR1 SGHNT and CDR2 YENEEA. V shed 4 bases, J shed 3 bases, and the junction held 9 bases outside the gene matches. The CDR3 loop spans 17 amino acids. CDR3 sequence (DNA): TGTGCCAGCAGCTCCGCGGGACAGGGGTTGGGTGGAAACACCATATATTTT. This sequence encodes CASSSAGQGLGGNTIYF.

This clone turned up a few times. V usage is TRBV6-5 and J usage is TRBJ1-2; 10 nucleotides line up with TRBD1. The CDR3 covers 16 residues. The germline V gene has CDR1 MNHEY and CDR2 SVGAGI. The junction had 8 bases not matched to a gene; V was cut back by 2 bases and J by 5 bases. Here the CDR3 DNA reads TGTGCCAGCAGTTACCTACGGACAGGGGGTGGTTATGGCTACACCTTC. This sequence encodes CASSYLRTGGGYGYTF.

This chain connects TRBV6-5 to TRBJ2-6; maybe TRBD2 (6 bases). The CDR3 is made up of 16 amino acids. V dropped 6 bases and J dropped 2 bases, with 14 bases sitting between them. The germline gives CDR1 MNHEY, CDR2 SVGAGI. Here the CDR3 reads CASSYSWGAGANVLTF. CDR3 DNA sequence: TGTGCCAGCAGCTACAGTTGGGGGGCTGGGGCCAACGTCCTGACTTTC.

CDR3 residues: CASSDTGYNEQFF. The CDR3 nucleotides read TGTGCCAGCAGCGACACAGGGTACAATGAGCAGTTCTTC. The V call is TRBV7-9, the J call TRBJ2-1, with D possibly matching TRBD1 (6 bases). Germline values: CDR1 SEHNR, CDR2 FQNEAQ (reference sequence). V was shortened by 5 bases and J by 4 bases, with 9 bases between the two germline ends. The CDR3 contains 13 residues. Looking up the rest from reference TRBV7-9 and TRBJ2-1 gives the full variable domain: DTGVSQNPRHKITKRGQNVTFRCDPISEHNRLYWYRQTLGQGPEFLTYFQNEAQLEKSRLLSDRFSAERPKGSFSTLEIQRTEQGDSAMYLCASSDTGYNEQFFGPGTRLTVL.

The chain couples TRBV9 to TRBJ1-3; unclear D gene. V lost 2 bases to trimming and J lost 2 bases, with 14 bases between them. The CDR3 sequence is 16 residues long. The germline V gene encodes CDR1 SGDLS and CDR2 YYNGEE. CDR3 residues: CASSVVPSGTGNTIYF. For the CDR3, the DNA is TGTGCCAGCAGCGTGGTCCCCTCAGGAACTGGAAACACCATATATTTT. The full variable domain, in which reference TRBV9 and TRBJ1-3 provide the parts outside the CDR3, is DSGVTQTPKHLITATGQRVTLRCSPRSGDLSVYWYQQSLDQGLQFLIQYYNGEERAKGNILERFSAQQFPDLHSELNLSSLELGDSALYFCASSVVPSGTGNTIYFGEGSWLTVV.